The 6 T cell receptor beta chains reported below all come from one sample, sequenced in a study of CD8+ T cells in alopecia areata. Extraction and reverse transcription of RNA yielded cDNA as the sequencing template. Profiling relied on immunoSEQ multiplex PCR, and the TCRdb table lists in-frame clones only, not all of them. Of some 200,000 clones listed, less than 75% were seen once; the top ten hold 1.6%. Described treatment: oral pan-JAK inhibitor, 5-10 mg twice daily. Sequenced material: CD4+ T cells sorted from blood, taken at week 4, from a patient treated with tofacitinib. These receptors were taken from a human donor with alopecia areata.

In its sample, this clone was seen a few times. The identical CDR3 is also encoded by other nucleotide sequences in the sample. The rearrangement joins TRBV29-1 to TRBJ1-5; the D is unclear. The CDR3 has 12 residues. Germline lookup yields CDR1 SQVTM and CDR2 ANQGSEA. With 4 bases removed from V and 4 bases from J, the gap between germline ends came to 8 bases. CDR3 region: CSVGGGNQPQHF. For the CDR3, the DNA is TGCAGCGTTGGTGGAGGAAATCAGCCCCAGCATTTT.

V is TRBV6-1 and J is TRBJ1-5, with D unclear. The germline V gene has CDR1 MNHNS and CDR2 SASEGT. Trimming cost V 1 base and J 4 bases, with 5 bases left between them. This CDR3 has 13 amino acids. CDR3 nucleotide sequence: TGTGCCAGCAGTGAAGGGTCTAATCAGCCCCAGCATTTT. Protein: CASSEGSNQPQHF.

This clone was observed a single time. The gene calls are TRBV29-1 and TRBJ2-7; weak D call: TRBD2 (6 bases). Germline V gene lookup returns CDR1 SQVTM and CDR2 ANQGSEA. The CDR3 has 14 amino acids. With 4 bases removed from V and 3 bases from J, the gap between germline ends came to 16 bases. DNA of the CDR3: TGCAGCGTTGGTCTGCGACTAGGCCACTACGAGCAGTACTTC. Encoded protein: CSVGLRLGHYEQYF.

The gene calls are TRBV13 and TRBJ2-5; 8 bases map to TRBD2. With the DNA end fitting TRBJ2-7 better, the J assignment may be wrong. CDR3 length: 16 residues. The germline V gene encodes CDR1 PRHDT and CDR2 FYEKMQ (reference sequence). CDR3 DNA: TGTGCCAGCAGCTTAGGCCTCGGGGGGGTCTCCTACGAGCAGTACTTC. Translated, it gives CASSLGLGGVSYEQYF.

The V gene is TRBV2, the J gene TRBJ1-1; D is unresolved. The length of the CDR3 is 11 residues. Trimming left V 5 bases short and J 6 bases short, with 7 bases between. Per the germline V gene, CDR1 is SNHLY and CDR2 is FYNNEI. CDR3 sequence: CASSLRPEAFF. The CDR3 region has the DNA TGTGCCAGCAGTTTGAGGCCTGAAGCTTTCTTT.

The chain combines TRBV9 with TRBJ1-2; 8 bases align to TRBD1. Trimming cost V 4 bases and J 4 bases; bases outside gene matches: 3. Germline assignment: CDR1 SGDLS and CDR2 YYNGEE. The CDR3 length is 13 residues. The CDR3 region has the DNA TGTGCCAGCAGCACGACAGGGGCCTATGGCTACACCTTC. It codes for CASSTTGAYGYTF. Full variable domain (missing parts from reference TRBV9 and TRBJ1-2): DSGVTQTPKHLITATGQRVTLRCSPRSGDLSVYWYQQSLDQGLQFLIQYYNGEERAKGNILERFSAQQFPDLHSELNLSSLELGDSALYFCASSTTGAYGYTFGSGTRLTVV.